A selection of T cell receptor beta chains follows, all from one sample in a study of tumor-infiltrating lymphocytes in primary liver carcinoma. TCRdb re-analysed the multiplex PCR reads in MiXCR, keeping a single row per CDR3 protein. The sample contains about 320,000 distinct CDR3 sequences, more than 55% of which appear only once. Sample: peripheral blood. Source of these receptors: a man aged 35-49 years with primary liver carcinoma and hepatitis B virus infection. Each CDR3 is given with its conserved first and last residue.

J gene,CDR3 length,V gene,CDR3 protein
TRBJ2-3,17,TRBV4-2,CASGQDGAGSFTDTQYF
TRBJ2-2,15,TRBV4-3,CASSQGVATGGELFF
TRBJ2-7,14,TRBV10-3,CAISDPGQTYEQYF
TRBJ2-7,11,TRBV10-2,CASSSDYDQYF
TRBJ2-7,13,TRBV14,CASSQDILGEQYF
TRBJ2-5,15,TRBV7-9,CASSQWGRAKETQYF
TRBJ2-2,16,TRBV12-3/TRBV12-4,CASSFRVAVNIGELFF
TRBJ2-3,16,TRBV5-5,CASTKNGGAGTDTQYF
TRBJ1-2,15,TRBV7-9,CASSLGGGAGGGHTF
TRBJ1-5,14,TRBV12-3/TRBV12-4,CASIQTQGDQPQHF
TRBJ2-2,15,TRBV28,CASSLSSGNTGELFF
TRBJ1-1,14,TRBV4-3,CASSLDLRNTEAFF
TRBJ2-1,16,TRBV2,CASRERAGGSYNEQFF
TRBJ2-1,12,TRBV6-2/TRBV6-3,CASSYPSDEQFF
TRBJ2-5,19,TRBV5-1,CASSPRRTSGSMGEETQYF
TRBJ2-7,11,TRBV5-1,CASKDIYEQYF
TRBJ1-1,13,TRBV29-1,CSGSDRGYSEAFF
TRBJ1-5,15,TRBV6-5,CASSYHGQGGQPQHF
TRBJ2-3,17,TRBV4-1,CASSQALGRISTDKQYF
TRBJ2-2,17,TRBV6-5,CISRGQGEVRNTGELFF
TRBJ2-1,14,TRBV11-2,CASSLGTVYNEQFF
TRBJ2-2,15,TRBV11-2,CANSFLSGNTGELFF
NA,13,TRBV29-1,CSVEPKKTQPQYF
TRBJ2-7,13,TRBV5-5,CASSPRTSGEQYF
TRBJ2-7,12,TRBV29-1,CSVEDRSFEQYF
TRBJ2-2,16,TRBV5-1,CASSPSGRGRTGELFF